This section outlines one TCR beta chain sequence together with its context. These data originate in a study of T cell responses to AZD1222 COVID-19 vaccine. The method was immunoSEQ multiplex PCR; TCRdb's version includes in-frame clones alone and lacks a portion of them. The sample lists around 83,000 clones, about 82% occurring once. The specimen was peripheral blood, collected on day 0 of AZD1222 vaccination. The origin of this receptor is an adult in good health.

The CDR3 DNA sequence: TGTGCCAGCAGCCCTACCGGGGCGGGGGTACACAATGAGCAGTTCTTC. Protein product: CASSPTGAGVHNEQFF. The chain carries TRBV11-2 and TRBJ2-1; 7 bases map to TRBD2. The CDR3 runs 16 residues. CDR1 and CDR2 from the germline V gene are SGHAT and FQNNGV. J lost 5 bases, V lost 5 bases, and 12 bases had no gene match.